The source of this T cell receptor (beta chain) is a study of cytomegalovirus exposure and HLA in healthy donors. A word on this clone: What it recognizes is unknown.

Germline CDR1 reads SGHNT; CDR2 reads YENEEA. The V gene lost 5 bases and the J gene lost 0 bases, with 14 bases spanning the gap. This CDR3 has 15 amino acids. General study points: Reported findings show TCR beta sequences accurately forecast HLA-A and HLA-B alleles in most subjects. In an earlier analysis, most TCR beta V segments were productive about 87% or about 30% of the time.

13 Jbeta primers and 60 Vbeta primers were used for the PCR. Generated by immunoSEQ multiplex PCR, the TCRdb table keeps only in-frame clones and is missing some. The repertoire holds tens of thousands of clones, with over 60% as singletons. Sequenced input: PBMCs. The receptor comes from a woman in her forties in good health and CMV-seropositive. The V gene is TRBV11-3, the J gene TRBJ2-7; possibly TRBD2 for D (6 bases). The CDR3 sequence: CASSQLPGLSYEQYF. The CDR3 coding sequence is TGTGCCAGCAGCCAACTACCGGGACTCTCCTACGAGCAGTACTTC.